Each of the 8 T cell receptor beta chains below was sequenced from the same sample in a study of cytomegalovirus exposure and HLA in healthy donors. The repertoire was sequenced with immunoSEQ multiplex PCR; TCRdb's copy has only in-frame clones and lacks some. The sample consists of under 150,000 clones, around 90% of them appearing once. Sequenced input: PBMCs. Receptors were obtained from a woman younger than 30 in good health and CMV-seronegative.

The rearrangement joins TRBV5-1 to TRBJ2-1, with 11 bases identical to TRBD1. V was clipped by 7 bases and J by 8 bases; unmatched bases: 5. This CDR3 region has 13 residues. Germline lookup yields CDR1 SGHRS and CDR2 YFSETQ. The chain's CDR3 is CASGQGAIHEQFF. CDR3 DNA sequence: TGCGCCAGCGGACAGGGGGCGATCCATGAGCAGTTCTTC. Supplemented by reference TRBV5-1 and TRBJ2-1, the full variable domain reads KAGVTQTPRYLIKTRGQQVTLSCSPISGHRSVSWYQQTPGQGLQFLFEYFSETQRNKGNFPGRFSGRQFSNSRSEMNVSTLELGDSALYLCASGQGAIHEQFFGPGTRLTVL.

V and J are TRBV28 and TRBJ2-1; 8 bases are shared with TRBD2. The CDR3 is made up of 14 amino acids. The ends lost 7 bases at V and 0 bases at J; junction bases unmatched: 2. Germline loops: CDR1 MDHEN, CDR2 SYDVKM. The CDR3 bases are TGTGCCAGCATCGCGGGAGGCTCCTACAATGAGCAGTTCTTC. Residues: CASIAGGSYNEQFF.

This chain links TRBV30 with TRBJ1-4; D is possibly TRBD1 (6 bases). V was clipped by 5 bases and J by 5 bases, with 9 bases between them. This CDR3 has 12 residues. Germline lookup yields CDR1 GTSNPN and CDR2 SVGIG (reference sequence). The DNA for the CDR3 is TGTGCCTGGGGGGGCATAAATGAAAAACTGTTTTTT. It translates to CAWGGINEKLFF.

The chain recombines TRBV5-5 with TRBJ1-2, with D possibly TRBD1 on 5 matching bases. The CDR3 runs to 15 residues. V lost 0 bases to trimming and J lost 5 bases, with 14 bases between them. CDR1 is SGHKS and CDR2 is YYEKEE in the germline V gene (reference sequence). The CDR3 nucleotides read TGTGCCAGCAGCTTGGCAATAAGACAGACATATGGCTACACCTTC. This sequence encodes CASSLAIRQTYGYTF.

The CDR3 DNA is TGTGCCAGCAGCTTGGCCTACGGGACAGGCGGCTATGGCTACACCTTC. Protein: CASSLAYGTGGYGYTF. This chain connects TRBV5-6 to TRBJ1-2, with 8 bases matching TRBD1. CDR1 and CDR2 from the germline V gene are SGHDT and YYEEEE. This CDR3 region has 16 residues. Unmatched junction bases numbered 8, after V lost 0 bases and J lost 4 bases. Drawing the rest from reference TRBV5-6 and TRBJ1-2, the complete variable domain is DAGVTQSPTHLIKTRGQQVTLRCSPKSGHDTVSWYQQALGQGPQFIFQYYEEEERQRGNFPDRFSGHQFPNYSSELNVNALLLGDSALYLCASSLAYGTGGYGYTFGSGTRLTVV.

The CDR3 is CASSPRRPTASSYNEQFF. The CDR3 bases are TGTGCCAGCAGTCCCCGACGTCCGACAGCCAGCTCCTACAATGAGCAGTTCTTC. The J gene is TRBJ2-1, the V gene TRBV27; D is possibly TRBD1 (5 bases). The CDR3 consists of 18 residues. The germline V gene encodes CDR1 MNHEY and CDR2 SMNVEV (reference sequence). V gave up 5 bases and J gave up 0 bases, with 20 bases separating them.

The J gene is TRBJ2-7, the V gene TRBV15; the D is unclear. Germline loops: CDR1 LNHNV, CDR2 YYDKDF (reference sequence). Deletions cut 3 bases from V and 2 bases from J, with 11 bases between. The CDR3 totals 14 residues. CDR3 sequence: CATSRKASAYEQYF. CDR3 DNA: TGTGCCACCAGCAGGAAAGCGAGCGCCTACGAGCAGTACTTC. The full variable domain, in which reference TRBV15 and TRBJ2-7 provide the parts outside the CDR3, is DAMVIQNPRYQVTQFGKPVTLSCSQTLNHNVMYWYQQKSSQAPKLLFHYYDKDFNNEADTPDNFQSRRPNTSFCFLDIRSPGLGDTAMYLCATSRKASAYEQYFGPGTRLTVT.

The genes are TRBV9 and TRBJ2-5, with TRBD1 matching over 12 bases. The CDR3 extends over 15 amino acids. The V and J ends lost 4 bases and 5 bases, in that order; junction bases with no gene match: 6. CDR1 is SGDLS and CDR2 is YYNGEE in the germline V gene. DNA of the CDR3: TGTGCCAGCAGCCCCCGGGACAGGGGGCAGGAGACCCAGTACTTC. Its protein is CASSPRDRGQETQYF.